These 16 T cell receptor beta chains were all obtained from the same sample, sequenced in a study of T-cell memory formation after mild COVID-19. Each CDR3 protein is one row after TCRdb ran MiXCR on the 5' RACE reads. The sample yields 120,000 to 150,000 distinct CDR3 sequences, roughly 6.3% seen once. Sequencing was performed on PBMCs or a T cell subset sorted from them (not recorded which). The origin of the receptors is an adult woman who had mild COVID-19 (a few samples of this study predate the infection). Cell type and time point are not known.

This clonotype was observed at least ten times. The rearrangement joins TRBV7-9 to TRBJ2-3; possibly TRBD1 for D (5 bases). Germline V gene lookup returns CDR1 SEHNR and CDR2 FQNEAQ (reference sequence). CDR3 length equals 15 residues. Trimming left V 0 bases short and J 3 bases short, with 10 bases between. This CDR3 reads CASSLAGPATDTQYF. As DNA, the CDR3 is TGTGCCAGCAGCTTAGCGGGGCCCGCGACAGATACGCAGTATTTT. Filled out from reference TRBV7-9 and TRBJ2-3, the complete variable domain reads DTGVSQNPRHKITKRGQNVTFRCDPISEHNRLYWYRQTLGQGPEFLTYFQNEAQLEKSRLLSDRFSAERPKGSFSTLEIQRTEQGDSAMYLCASSLAGPATDTQYFGPGTRLTVL.

The table lists this clonotype with many counts. The rearrangement joins TRBV7-2 to TRBJ2-2, with no clear D. V gave up 5 bases and J gave up 4 bases, with 5 bases separating them. The CDR3 is 12 residues long. CDR1 is SGHTA and CDR2 is FQGNSA in the germline V gene. The CDR3 protein is CASSPGTGELFF. The CDR3 nucleotides read TGTGCCAGCAGCCCCGGCACCGGGGAGCTGTTTTTT.

This clonotype was found many times. The chain is built from TRBV10-3 and TRBJ1-6; D is possibly TRBD1 (5 bases). The CDR3 spans 15 residues. Looked up from germline, CDR1 is ENHRY and CDR2 is SYGVKD. The V end lost 2 bases, the J end lost 9 bases, and 14 bases lay between the germline ends. This CDR3 reads CAISESGRGGSPLHF. Here the CDR3 DNA reads TGTGCCATCAGTGAGAGTGGAAGGGGTGGTTCACCCCTCCACTTT.

The chain has TRBV4-1 and TRBJ2-5; perhaps TRBD2 as D (6 bases). The germline gives CDR1 MGHRA, CDR2 YSYEKL. V was shortened by 6 bases and J by 4 bases, with 12 bases between the two germline ends. The CDR3 runs to 13 residues. CDR3 nucleotides: TGCGCCAGCAGTTGGGGGGTTCGAGAGACCCAGTACTTC. Translation gives CASSWGVRETQYF.

This chain joins TRBV12-3 or TRBV12-4 and TRBJ2-3, with D uncertain. CDR3 size: 13 residues. Trimming cost V 6 bases and J 0 bases, with 7 bases left between them. For the CDR3, the DNA is TGTGCCAGCAGCTCCCTAAGCACAGATACGCAGTATTTT. Its translation: CASSSLSTDTQYF.

This clonotype has a count of ten or more. The chain employs TRBV12-3 or TRBV12-4 and TRBJ2-1; D is ambiguous. This CDR3 region has 14 residues. Between the trimmed V and J ends, which lost 3 bases and 0 bases, there was a span of 6 bases. CDR3 nucleotide sequence: TGTGCCAGCAGTTTGCCTAGCTCCTACAATGAGCAGTTCTTC. Its translation is CASSLPSSYNEQFF.

This clonotype came up a few times. The chain combines TRBV6-5 with TRBJ2-3, with D maybe TRBD2 (5 bases). V lost 4 bases to trimming and J lost 5 bases, with 7 bases between them. The CDR3 covers 12 residues. Germline V gives CDR1 MNHEY, CDR2 SVGAGI. CDR3 sequence reads: CASSSGKDTQYF. Written as DNA, the CDR3 is TGTGCCAGCAGTTCGGGGAAAGATACGCAGTATTTT.

The chain carries TRBV20-1 and TRBJ2-3, with D possibly being TRBD2 (6 bases). Trimming left V 1 base short and J 1 base short, with 9 bases between. Germline CDR1 DFQATT, CDR2 SNEGSKA (reference sequence). The CDR3 is made up of 14 amino acids. CDR3 nucleotides: TGCAGTGCTAGAGTTAGCGGACGCACAGATACGCAGTATTTT. It is translated as CSARVSGRTDTQYF.

This clonotype came up a few times. The chain employs TRBV9 and TRBJ1-1, with 9 bases aligning to TRBD1. Trimming removed 0 bases from V and 7 bases from J; junction bases left unmatched: 7. Germline loops: CDR1 SGDLS, CDR2 YYNGEE. This CDR3 has 15 residues. The CDR3 is CASSVVGQGLSEAFF. The CDR3 DNA is TGTGCCAGCAGCGTAGTGGGACAGGGATTAAGTGAAGCTTTCTTT.

This clonotype was detected many times. The chain couples TRBV11-2 to TRBJ2-3; 8 positions agree with TRBD2. V lost 1 base and J lost 2; bases outside the gene matches: 5. This CDR3 spans 16 amino acids. CDR1 and CDR2 from the germline V gene are SGHAT and FQNNGV. CDR3 sequence (DNA): TGTGCCAGCAGCTTAGGGACTAGCAGAGCCACAGATACGCAGTATTTT. It translates to CASSLGTSRATDTQYF. Based on the CDR3 plus reference TRBV11-2 and TRBJ2-3, the full variable domain is EAGVAQSPRYKIIEKRQSVAFWCNPISGHATLYWYQQILGQGPKLLIQFQNNGVVDDSQLPKDRFSAERLKGVDSTLKIQPAKLEDSAVYLCASSLGTSRATDTQYFGPGTRLTVL.

Many counts were recorded for this clonotype. The CDR3 spells CASSQGTGQERNSPLHF. The CDR3 nucleotides are TGCGCCAGCAGCCAGGGGACAGGGCAGGAGCGGAATTCACCCCTCCACTTT. This chain joins TRBV4-1 and TRBJ1-6, with 9 nucleotides matching TRBD1. This CDR3 is built from 17 residues. V was pared by 3 bases and J by 7 bases, with 10 bases of the junction left unmatched. CDR1 is MGHRA, CDR2 YSYEKL, per germline.

The chain joins TRBV27 to TRBJ1-1, with D perhaps TRBD1 (5 bases). Germline V gene lookup returns CDR1 MNHEY and CDR2 SMNVEV (reference sequence). V was shortened by 7 bases and J by 0 bases, with 15 bases between the two germline ends. This CDR3 is built from 15 residues. The CDR3 region is CASIPLGGLNTEAFF. Written as DNA, the CDR3 is TGTGCCAGCATTCCACTCGGGGGACTGAACACTGAAGCTTTCTTT.

This clonotype has ten or more counts. This chain links TRBV5-1 with TRBJ2-3; a weak D match, TRBD1 (6 bases). The CDR3 spans 16 residues. V lost 1 base, J lost 1 base, and 13 bases lay in between. Germline V gene data show CDR1 as SGHRS and CDR2 as YFSETQ. The CDR3 nucleotides are TGCGCCAGCAGCTTGAAAGGGGCAGGGGGCACAGATACGCAGTATTTT. It yields the protein CASSLKGAGGTDTQYF.

At least ten counts were recorded for this clonotype. This rearrangement joins TRBV25-1 to TRBJ1-2; maybe TRBD1 (5 bases). Germline V gene data show CDR1 as MGHDK and CDR2 as SYGVNS. V was shortened by 6 bases and J by 7 bases, with 12 bases between the two germline ends. The CDR3 sequence is 12 residues long. CDR3 loop: CASRPPGGGYTF. CDR3 DNA: TGTGCCAGCAGGCCTCCGGGGGGTGGCTACACCTTC.

Turning to this clonotype: A much larger clone is a single base away; this may be a read error. The chain employs TRBV5-1 and TRBJ1-5; 12 bases map to TRBD1. The CDR3 consists of 16 residues. V lost 4 bases and J lost 7; bases outside the gene matches: 9. Germline CDR1 is SGHRS and CDR2 is YFSETQ. CDR3 in amino acids: CASSPGTGGYGQPQHF. CDR3 sequence (DNA): TGCGCCAGCAGCCCTGGGACAGGGGGCTATGGGCAGCCCCAGCATTTT.

This clonotype showed up just a few times. The chain combines TRBV3-1 with TRBJ1-1; no reliable D call. In germline, CDR1 is LGHDT, CDR2 YNNKEL (reference sequence). Trimming stripped 4 bases from V and 11 bases from J, with 14 bases between. The CDR3 extends over 12 amino acids. Written as DNA, the CDR3 is TGTGCCAGCAGCCCTATGGGTCAACTCGCTTTCTTT. Residues: CASSPMGQLAFF.